The 4 T cell receptor beta chains listed next were all sequenced from one sample in a study of blood T cell repertoires in COVID-19. The assay was immunoSEQ multiplex PCR, and TCRdb's table has in-frame clones only and misses some. In the table there are 250,000 to 350,000 clones, 88% of which are singletons. Sequencing was carried out using PBMCs or T cells enriched from blood (not recorded which). These receptors came from a woman aged 55-69 years in a cohort exposed to, infected with or recovered from COVID-19 (not recorded which).

The V and J genes are TRBV5-4 and TRBJ2-3; 9 bases align to TRBD2. Trimming at V came to 4 bases and at J to 3 bases, leaving 9 bases not matched to a gene. Germline CDR1 is SGHNT and CDR2 is YYREEE (reference sequence). This CDR3 contains 16 residues. CDR3 bases: TGTGCCAGCAGCGATGGGGTAACTAGCGGGACAGATACGCAGTATTTT. It yields the protein CASSDGVTSGTDTQYF. Combining the CDR3 with reference TRBV5-4 and TRBJ2-3 gives the whole variable domain ETGVTQSPTHLIKTRGQQVTLRCSSQSGHNTVSWYQQALGQGPQFIFQYYREEENGRGNFPPRFSGLQFPNYSSELNVNALELDDSALYLCASSDGVTSGTDTQYFGPGTRLTVL.

This chain uses TRBV18 with TRBJ2-7; TRBD1 agrees at 9 bases. The junction had 5 bases not matched to a gene; V was cut back by 6 bases and J by 2 bases. The CDR3 covers 14 residues. CDR1 and CDR2 from the germline V gene are KGHSH and LQKENI. The CDR3 reads CASSQRQGAYEQYF. The DNA for the CDR3 is TGTGCCAGCTCCCAAAGACAGGGGGCCTACGAGCAGTACTTC.

This chain links TRBV9 with TRBJ2-1; possibly TRBD2 for D (5 bases). Trimming took off 1 base at V and 2 bases at J, with 10 bases between the two ends. The CDR3 covers 15 residues. Germline CDR1 reads SGDLS; CDR2 reads YYNGEE. The CDR3 spells CASSVTGIAYNEQFF. The DNA of the CDR3 is TGTGCCAGCAGCGTAACGGGAATCGCCTACAATGAGCAGTTCTTC. The full variable domain, rest sourced from reference TRBV9 and TRBJ2-1, is DSGVTQTPKHLITATGQRVTLRCSPRSGDLSVYWYQQSLDQGLQFLIQYYNGEERAKGNILERFSAQQFPDLHSELNLSSLELGDSALYFCASSVTGIAYNEQFFGPGTRLTVL.

V is TRBV6-5 and J is TRBJ1-2; D is ambiguous. The CDR3 sequence is 13 residues long. Germline V gene data show CDR1 as MNHEY and CDR2 as SVGAGI. V was cut by 4 bases and J by 4 bases, with 10 bases left in between. The CDR3 here is CASSLGQSYGYTF. The CDR3 coding sequence is TGTGCCAGCAGTTTGGGCCAGAGCTATGGCTACACCTTC.